This is a list of T cell receptor beta chains from one sample in a study of OX40 agonist ivuxolimab in advanced cancers. Using immunoSEQ multiplex PCR, the repertoire was profiled, and TCRdb retains in-frame clones only, with some absent. The sample gives 65,000 or so clones, about four fifths of which show up once; 5% is in the top ten. Sequencing used CD4+ or CD8+ T cells sorted from blood, obtained in a trial of the OX40 agonist ivuxolimab. The receptor set was obtained from an adult with an advanced solid tumor such as melanoma, head and neck, liver or kidney cancer. CDR3s include the opening cysteine and the closing phenylalanine or tryptophan. D genes are given only for firm matches. Some rows have no size entry. The others give once, few or many, or a class for an expanded clone.

TRBJ2-4	.	.	TRBV7-2	CASSLDSLKTNIQYF	TGTGCCAGCAGCTTAGACAGCTTAAAAACAAACATTCAGTACTTC
TRBJ1-5	.	TRBD1	TRBV29-1	CSVLLPTRGQGLNQPQHF	TGCAGCGTTCTGCTTCCCACGAGGGGACAGGGGTTAAATCAGCCCCAGCATTTT
TRBJ1-2	.	TRBD1	TRBV5-6	CASSLRTGLYGYTF	TGTGCCAGCAGCTTAAGGACAGGGCTCTATGGCTACACCTTC
TRBJ1-4	.	.	TRBV7-9	CASSPSGTTNEKLFF	TGTGCCAGCAGCCCCTCAGGGACAACTAATGAAAAACTGTTTTTT
TRBJ2-5	.	.	TRBV21-1	CASSKKRPQDSWGETQYF	TGTGCCAGCAGCAAAAAGCGTCCACAGGATTCATGGGGAGAGACCCAGTACTTC
TRBJ1-3	.	.	TRBV7-2	CASSFGGSGNTIYF	TGTGCCAGCAGCTTTGGGGGCTCTGGAAACACCATATATTTT
TRBJ2-5	.	.	TRBV5-4	CASSLSGAQETQYF	TGTGCCAGCAGCCTTTCGGGTGCCCAAGAGACCCAGTACTTC
TRBJ2-5	.	TRBD2	TRBV30	CAWSLKVGLAGFGETQYF	TGTGCCTGGAGTTTAAAAGTGGGACTAGCGGGGTTTGGTGAGACCCAGTACTTC
TRBJ1-4	once	TRBD1	TRBV5-1	CASSFGGQGDSFAF	TGCGCCAGCAGCTTCGGGGGACAGGGCGATTCTTTTGCCTTT
TRBJ2-6	.	.	TRBV29-1	CSALTATGANVLTF	TGCAGCGCTCTAACGGCTACAGGGGCCAACGTCCTGACTTTC
TRBJ1-2	.	TRBD1	TRBV18	CASSMDRGAQGDYGYTF	TGTGCCAGCTCGATGGACAGGGGGGCCCAGGGTGACTATGGCTACACCTTC
TRBJ2-3	.	TRBD2	TRBV28	CASNLAGVDTQYF	TGTGCCAGCAATCTAGCGGGAGTAGATACGCAGTATTTT
TRBJ1-1	.	TRBD1	TRBV6-1	CASSQGGRKNTEAFF	TGTGCCAGCAGCCAAGGGGGCCGGAAAAACACTGAAGCTTTCTTT
TRBJ2-7	.	TRBD2	TRBV30	CAWSPGTSAYEQYF	TGTGCCTGGAGCCCCGGGACTAGCGCCTACGAGCAGTACTTC
TRBJ1-6	.	.	TRBV18	CASSPGSGAMNSPLHF	TGTGCCAGCTCACCAGGGTCAGGCGCAATGAATTCACCCCTCCACTTT
TRBJ1-1	.	TRBD1	TRBV5-1	CASSLGTGRNTEAFF	TGCGCCAGCAGCTTGGGGACAGGGAGGAACACTGAAGCTTTCTTT
TRBJ2-3	.	TRBD2	TRBV7-2	CASSLGLAGGKADTQYF	TGTGCCAGCAGCTTGGGACTAGCGGGGGGGAAGGCAGATACGCAGTATTTT
TRBJ1-1	.	TRBD1	TRBV27	CASSNTGTGSIEAFF	TGTGCCAGCAGTAATACCGGGACAGGGAGTATTGAAGCTTTCTTT
TRBJ1-1	.	.	TRBV7-9	CASSRPPNTEAFF	TGTGCCAGCAGCCGCCCCCCGAACACTGAAGCTTTCTTT
TRBJ2-5	.	TRBD2	TRBV7-2	CASSAPWTSRQETQYF	TGTGCCAGCAGCGCCCCCTGGACTAGTCGCCAAGAGACCCAGTACTTC
TRBJ2-5	.	.	TRBV9	CASSGGGTAGGETQYF	TGTGCCAGCAGCGGAGGGGGGACAGCCGGTGGAGAGACCCAGTACTTC
TRBJ2-3	.	.	TRBV5-4	CASSLAGEGPRSTDTQYF	TGTGCCAGCAGCTTGGCCGGCGAGGGGCCCCGCAGCACAGATACGCAGTATTTT